The entry that follows covers one TCR beta chain sequence. Its antigen is currently unknown. From germline, CDR1 is SQVTM and CDR2 ANQGSEA. This CDR3 contains 14 residues. The V and J ends lost 5 bases and 4 bases respectively, with 18 bases between them. The sample belongs to a study of T cells after yellow fever vaccination. Study at large: For low cell numbers, libraries were made with SMART-Seq v4 Ultra Low Input. General observations from the study: The secondary response peaked faster, at day 5 versus 15, but was weaker. Abundant bulk-population clonotypes could contaminate the FACS-sorted repertoires.

The 5'RACE template-switching step produced TCR cDNA and added a universal primer site and UMIs. TCRdb analysed the 5' RACE reads with MiXCR anew, one entry per CDR3 protein. In the table there are hundreds of thousands of distinct CDR3 sequences, roughly 14% of which are singletons. V and J are TRBV29-1 and TRBJ2-7, with D possibly being TRBD1 (6 bases). The source of this sequence is a man aged 25 to 40 who received the YFV17D yellow fever vaccine. The starting material was PBMCs, obtained on the day of the yellow fever booster vaccination. The CDR3 nucleotides read TGCAGCGTTCTGGCGCAGGGGCGGTCTTACGAGCAGTACTTC. Translated: CSVLAQGRSYEQYF.